This T cell receptor beta chain was recovered during a study of blood T cell repertoires in COVID-19. Methods used by the authors: Reference gene primers were amplified, and this amplification served to estimate nucleated cell counts. Method: immunoSEQ multiplex PCR; TCRdb's copy keeps in-frame clones and lacks some. From that table come the V and J calls and clone size; the DNA was used to work out D and trimming. The sample holds 200,000 or so clones, 80% seen once. This clonotype was sampled from a human donor in a cohort sampled during active COVID-19. Specimen: peripheral blood.

CDR3: CASSLAPPNRGANEQYF. CDR3 in DNA: TGTGCCAGCAGCTTAGCTCCCCCAAACAGGGGTGCTAACGAGCAGTACTTC. The chain recombines TRBV7-9 with TRBJ2-7; 7 bases map to TRBD1. Germline loops: CDR1 SEHNR, CDR2 FQNEAQ (reference sequence). J was trimmed by 5 bases and V by 0 bases; bases with no gene match: 13. This CDR3 comprises 17 residues.